One and the same sample provided the 3 T cell receptor beta chains below, sequenced in a study of T cell responses to AZD1222 COVID-19 vaccine. Sequencing used immunoSEQ multiplex PCR; TCRdb keeps in-frame clones, though not all of them. The data contain fewer than 120,000 clones, 80% to 95% of them seen just once; the ten biggest clones take up about 8.3%. Sequences were derived from peripheral blood, sampled on day 0 of AZD1222 vaccination. All receptors come from an adult in good health.

This rearrangement joins TRBV28 to TRBJ1-5, with D possibly TRBD1 on 5 matching bases. The CDR3 has 16 residues. Trimming removed 2 bases at V and 5 bases at J, with 16 bases between. The germline V gene has CDR1 MDHEN and CDR2 SYDVKM. The CDR3 spells CASSLIQRRVHQPQHF. CDR3 in DNA: TGTGCCAGCAGTTTAATTCAGCGCAGGGTACATCAGCCCCAGCATTTT.

The chain has TRBV7-6 and TRBJ1-1; no definite D call. The V end was cut by 5 bases, the J end by 2 bases, with 15 bases between. Germline lookup yields CDR1 SGHVS and CDR2 FNYEAQ. The CDR3 is 15 amino acids. For the CDR3, the DNA is TGTGCCAGCAGCGCCCGGGAGACACCAAACACTGAAGCTTTCTTT. It yields the protein CASSARETPNTEAFF.

V gene TRBV14 combines with J gene TRBJ2-1, with D perhaps TRBD2 (7 bases). The V end was cut by 5 bases, the J end by 1 base, with 21 bases between. The CDR3 covers 18 residues. The germline gives CDR1 SGHDN, CDR2 FVKESK. This CDR3 is CASSSSGAGASSYNEQFF. The CDR3 bases are TGTGCCAGCAGCTCCTCCGGGGCGGGGGCCAGTTCCTACAATGAGCAGTTCTTC.